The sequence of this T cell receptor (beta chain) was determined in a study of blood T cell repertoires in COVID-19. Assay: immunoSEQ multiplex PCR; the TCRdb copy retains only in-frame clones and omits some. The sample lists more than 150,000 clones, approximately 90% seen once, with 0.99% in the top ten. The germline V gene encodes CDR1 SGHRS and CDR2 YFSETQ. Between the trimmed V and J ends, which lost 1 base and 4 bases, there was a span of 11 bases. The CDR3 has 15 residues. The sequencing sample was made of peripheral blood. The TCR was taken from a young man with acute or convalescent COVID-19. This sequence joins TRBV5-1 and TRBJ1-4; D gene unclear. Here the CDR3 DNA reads TGCGCCAGCAGCTTGCCCGGGTCTAGTAATGAAAAACTGTTTTTT. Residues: CASSLPGSSNEKLFF.